A selection of T cell receptor beta chains follows, all from one sample in a study of shared T cell receptors in the human thymus. Produced via immunoSEQ multiplex PCR; TCRdb's table is partial and in-frame only. The top ten clones hold roughly 0.0086% of a sample with about 660,000 clones, approximately 87% of them seen once. These data were also filed under a second study, of human thymus T cells.

The sequencing sample was made of thymocytes. These receptors were taken from a boy younger than two with a congenital heart defect. Each CDR3 is given without its conserved first and last residue.

v_call cdr3_aa
TRBV9 ASSVLRDREYSTEAF
TRBV7-9 ASSQEVPGVYGYT
TRBV6-1 ASTPGQQETQY
TRBV7-9 ASSLEGRGIDTQY
TRBV15 ATSSFSGTEAF
TRBV5-6 ASSLAGRGPVYEQY
TRBV6-4 ASSPPSGRLYEQY
TRBV14 ASSQVAGTETQY
TRBV14 ASSQGDPKNTNEQF
TRBV29-1 SVGEGVYEQY
TRBV4-3 ASSQARTSGGGTSSTDTQY
TRBV4-3 ASSQEGLAESTDTQY
TRBV10-3 ATQTGTSVPEQY
TRBV6-1 ASSEVTSQELETQY
TRBV9 ASSVGQRTGSEKLF
TRBV5-1 ASSSARRTGPYGYT
TRBV27 ASSLQPGGAGDQPQH
TRBV7-2 ASSSKGSGELF
TRBV11-2 ASSQNYGYT
TRBV28 ASRKSQQETQY
TRBV4-3 ASSQVLYNEQF
TRBV19 ASSPARQGGYEQY
TRBV6-5 ASSHRGLIDGYT
TRBV25-1 ASRGPDRGGYT
TRBV11-1 ASSFLPGQGRGNTIY
TRBV30 AFDKEVAEQY
TRBV2 ASSERRASYEQY
TRBV7-2 ASSLPAENYGYT
TRBV7-9 ASKGTPKQETQY
TRBV14 ASSQPPPGSGANVLT
TRBV7-3 ASSLTVADTQY
TRBV30 AWSAQGISNQPQH
TRBV28 ASSPIPTGEVIGNQPQH
TRBV5-1 ASSQRHLQETQY
TRBV14 ASSPGGTVGYT
TRBV4-3 ASSFGTGGPEGETQY
TRBV4-1 ASSQDMTRGDGYT
TRBV18 ASSRDRQETQY
TRBV27 ASSLDRTYEQY
TRBV28 ASSTYRDTDTDTQY
TRBV5-4 ASSLSPAEGSPLH
TRBV18 ASSSAGRSSGYT
TRBV5-1 ASSLAANSGNTIY
TRBV7-9 ASSLGAGEGDTQY
TRBV4-2 ASSQDPVSDRVICEAF
TRBV28 ASTRTGRSNQPQH